This entry features one T cell receptor beta chain sequence. The antigen is unknown. This PCR relied on a set of 60 Vbeta primers and 13 Jbeta primers. Sequencing was performed with immunoSEQ multiplex PCR; in TCRdb, only in-frame clones are kept and a portion is missing. The profile shows 81,000 or so clones, less than 75% of them singletons. CDR1 is MNHEY and CDR2 is SVGAGI in the germline V gene. With 8 bases removed from V and 5 bases from J, the gap between germline ends came to 18 bases. The CDR3 has 14 amino acids. The sample is drawn from a study of cytomegalovirus exposure and HLA in healthy donors. Looking at the study overall: Earlier, 150 million to 200 million T cells were analyzed, and about 120 million unique TCR beta sequences were found among them.

Notes on the study in general: Some segments of the V type, notably TRBV6-2 and TRBV6-3, were excluded as indistinguishable.

The chain couples TRBV6-5 to TRBJ1-1; unclear D gene. The specimen was PBMCs. The TCR was taken from a woman aged 25 to 45 in good health and CMV-seropositive. Here the CDR3 DNA reads TGTGCCAGCCGTTTCGGAGCCGTGGTGACTGAAGCTTTCTTT. This codes for CASRFGAVVTEAFF.